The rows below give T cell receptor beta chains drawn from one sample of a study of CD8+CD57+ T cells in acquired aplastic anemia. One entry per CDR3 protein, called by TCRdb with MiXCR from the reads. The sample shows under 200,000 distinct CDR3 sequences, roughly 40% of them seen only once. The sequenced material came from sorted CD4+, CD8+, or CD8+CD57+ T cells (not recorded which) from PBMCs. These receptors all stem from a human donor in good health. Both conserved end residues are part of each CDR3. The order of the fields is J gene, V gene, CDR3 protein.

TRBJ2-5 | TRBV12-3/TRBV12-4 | CASINSEAQETQYF
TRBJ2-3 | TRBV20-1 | CSVNTGGGADTQYF
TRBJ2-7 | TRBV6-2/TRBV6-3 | CASSIRTNEQYF
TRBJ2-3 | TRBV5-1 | CASSGLLAGITDTQYF
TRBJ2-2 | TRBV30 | CAWRLPHRSNTGELFF
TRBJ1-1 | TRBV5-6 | CASSLGVNTEAFF
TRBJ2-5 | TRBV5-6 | CASSRGRIQETQYF
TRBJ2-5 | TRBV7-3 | CASSLTRTTMGLAGGETQYF
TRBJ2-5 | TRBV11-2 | CASSYREQQETQYF
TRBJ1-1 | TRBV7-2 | CASPDPNTEAFF
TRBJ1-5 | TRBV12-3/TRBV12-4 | CASSAGRGGNQPQHF
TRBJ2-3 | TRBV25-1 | CASSFLLAGPDTQYF
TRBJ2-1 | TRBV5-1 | CASSRSGEYNEQFF
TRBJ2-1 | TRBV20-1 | CSARERQGMINEQFF
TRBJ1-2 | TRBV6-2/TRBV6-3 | CASSPRGTGDYGYTF
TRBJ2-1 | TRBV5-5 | CASSLGDLDEQFF
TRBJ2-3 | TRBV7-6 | CASLGRDTDTQYF
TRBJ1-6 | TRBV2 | CASSEDRAFDSPLHF
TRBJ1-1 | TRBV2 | CASSEWAGGASLSAFF
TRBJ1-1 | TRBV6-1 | CASKEDSLGNTETFF
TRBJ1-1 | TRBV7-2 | CASALLGLLKNTEAFF
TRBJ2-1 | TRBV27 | CASSWGSGVIGNEQFF
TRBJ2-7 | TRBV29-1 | CSVEYVLGYEQYF
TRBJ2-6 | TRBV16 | CASSQYKAAIFSGANVLTF
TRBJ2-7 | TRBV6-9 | CASGGGTYEQYF
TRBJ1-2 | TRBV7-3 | CASSAQEGYTF
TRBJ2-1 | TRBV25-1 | CASSESLGLHNEQFF
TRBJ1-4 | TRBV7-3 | CASSPDRKGLFF
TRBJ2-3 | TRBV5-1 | CASSLDGQATDTQYF
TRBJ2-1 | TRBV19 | CASSFHGTEQFF
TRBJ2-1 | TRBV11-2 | CASSPRGSEQFF
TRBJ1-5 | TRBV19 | CASSSRGGVNQPQHF
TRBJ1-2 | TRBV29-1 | CSVGEGAGGGYTF
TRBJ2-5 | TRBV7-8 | CASTTGLETQYF
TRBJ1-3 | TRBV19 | CASSIDRKLPGNTIYF
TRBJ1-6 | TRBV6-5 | CASSYVMSSYNSPLHF
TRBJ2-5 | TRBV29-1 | CSVGGGSGTQYF
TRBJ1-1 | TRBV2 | CASKRTMNTEAFF
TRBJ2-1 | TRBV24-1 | CATSDLPSRVNEQFF
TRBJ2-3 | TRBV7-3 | CASSFTGDTQYF
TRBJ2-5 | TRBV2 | CASSPVRVHHRGETQYF
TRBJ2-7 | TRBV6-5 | CASSYSTPAEQYF
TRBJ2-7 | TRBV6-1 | CASSPRGSGRSAEQYF
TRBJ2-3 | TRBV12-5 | CASGLDRGADTQYF
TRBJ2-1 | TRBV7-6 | CASSLGPPGRVLLGQFF
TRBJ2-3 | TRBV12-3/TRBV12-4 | CASSLQGRVTDTQYF
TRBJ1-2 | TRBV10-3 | CAISEASLDGYTF
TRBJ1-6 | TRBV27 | CASSFTGEANSPLHF
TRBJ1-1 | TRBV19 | CASSVDRGTEAFF
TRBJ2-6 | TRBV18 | CASSPPWGQGNSGANVLTF
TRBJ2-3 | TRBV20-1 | CSASTAGQENLSPTAKYF
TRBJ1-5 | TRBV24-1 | CATSVAANQPQHF
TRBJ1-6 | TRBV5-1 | CASSLGGQANSPLHF
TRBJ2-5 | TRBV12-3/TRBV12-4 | CASSQRGLYQETQYF
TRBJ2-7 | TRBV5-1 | CASSTGNWGPPYEQYF
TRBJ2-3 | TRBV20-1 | CSAVPGLATDTQYF
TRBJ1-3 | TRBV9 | CASSVASTLSSGSTIYF